The 17 T cell receptor beta chains given below trace back to one sample, sequenced in a study of T cells expressing NK-cell markers. With the 5' RACE reads reprocessed, TCRdb shows one record per CDR3 protein and no DNA. This sample's clone table lists approximately 8,200 distinct CDR3 sequences. The sequencing input was blood T cells: a sorted CD56 or NKG2C T cell subset, CD4+ or CD8+ T cells, or bulk PBMC T cells (not recorded which). The receptor source for this set is a man aged 18 to 29 in good health.

V is TRBV11-2 and J is TRBJ2-3. Germline V gene data show CDR1 as SGHAT and CDR2 as FQNNGV. CDR3 length: 16 residues. CDR3 region: CASSLDLRSGGDTQYF.

This clonotype is identified as medium-sized from frequency. The CDR3 sequence: CSVDDRGGTGNTIYF. The J gene is TRBJ1-3, the V gene TRBV29-1; the D call of TRBD1 rests on TCRdb alone, since no DNA is present to check it. CDR1 and CDR2 (germline): SQVTM, ANQGSEA. CDR3 length equals 15 residues. Supplemented by reference TRBV29-1 and TRBJ1-3, the full variable domain reads SAVISQKPSRDICQRGTSLTIQCQVDSQVTMMFWYRQQPGQSLTLIATANQGSEATYESGFVIDKFPISRPNLTFSTLTVSNMSPEDSSIYLCSVDDRGGTGNTIYFGEGSWLTVV.

The chain employs TRBV6-6 and TRBJ1-2; TCRdb gives TRBD1 as the D gene, but with no DNA this cannot be confirmed. Looked up from germline, CDR1 is MNHNY and CDR2 is SVGAGI (reference sequence). CDR3 length: 13 residues. CDR3 protein: CASSWGQGSGYTF.

This clonotype shows up as medium-sized by frequency. The chain employs TRBV29-1 and TRBJ2-7; TCRdb proposes TRBD1, but this gene call is untestable without DNA. The CDR3 contains 13 residues. CDR1 and CDR2 from the germline V gene are SQVTM and ANQGSEA. The CDR3 region is CSVAGVITYEQYF.

The CDR3 protein is CASSSSTGYLETEAFF. This chain uses TRBV27 with TRBJ1-1; the TCRdb D gene call, TRBD1, has no DNA to confirm it. Germline assignment: CDR1 MNHEY and CDR2 SMNVEV (reference sequence). The length of the CDR3 is 16 residues.

The chain carries TRBV19 and TRBJ2-1; TCRdb proposes TRBD2, but this gene call is untestable without DNA. Germline CDR1 LNHDA, CDR2 SQIVND (reference sequence). This CDR3 contains 15 residues. The CDR3 spells CASSRRGDSYNEQFF.

This rearrangement joins TRBV14 to TRBJ2-5; TCRdb's assignment of TRBD2 cannot be checked, as there is no DNA. Germline V gene lookup returns CDR1 SGHDN and CDR2 FVKESK. The length of the CDR3 is 18 residues. The CDR3 is CASSHGLAGGISQETQYF.

Measured by frequency, this clonotype is medium-sized. The J gene is TRBJ2-1, the V gene TRBV2; TCRdb lists TRBD2, though no DNA is available to test this call. CDR3 size: 14 residues. The germline CDR1 and CDR2 sequences are SNHLY and FYNNEI. The CDR3 loop is CASIVASGYNEQFF.

The CDR3 region is CASSSQASGNTIYF. The J gene is TRBJ1-3, the V gene TRBV5-4; lacking DNA, the TRBD1 call made by TCRdb goes unchecked. The CDR3 sequence is 14 residues long. Germline CDR1 is SGHNT and CDR2 is YYREEE (reference sequence). The whole variable domain, filled in from reference TRBV5-4 and TRBJ1-3, reads ETGVTQSPTHLIKTRGQQVTLRCSSQSGHNTVSWYQQALGQGPQFIFQYYREEENGRGNFPPRFSGLQFPNYSSELNVNALELDDSALYLCASSSQASGNTIYFGEGSWLTVV.

The V call is TRBV4-1, the J call TRBJ2-5; checking the TCRdb D call of TRBD2 is not possible without DNA. From germline, CDR1 is MGHRA and CDR2 YSYEKL. CDR3 length: 17 amino acids. CDR3 residues: CASSQWLRREVQKTQYF.

V usage is TRBV29-1 and J usage is TRBJ2-3; TCRdb names TRBD1, which stays unverified in the absence of DNA. Germline V gene data show CDR1 as SQVTM and CDR2 as ANQGSEA. CDR3 length: 13 residues. The CDR3 reads CSVEWAGTDTQYF.

The chain carries TRBV6-2 or TRBV6-3 and TRBJ1-1; no DNA is available, so the TRBD1 call from TCRdb remains unchecked. The germline CDR1 and CDR2 sequences are MNHEY and SVGEGT. The CDR3 totals 13 residues. The CDR3 region is CASSLSRGLAAFF.

In terms of frequency, this clonotype is medium-sized. The J gene is TRBJ1-1, the V gene TRBV30; TCRdb's D call, TRBD1, is unchecked because there is no DNA. Per the germline V gene, CDR1 is GTSNPN and CDR2 is SVGIG (reference sequence). The CDR3 is 14 residues long. The CDR3: CAWSPGQGDTEAFF.

This rearrangement joins TRBV29-1 to TRBJ1-2; TCRdb picks TRBD1, but there is no DNA to check that call. Germline-derived CDR1 and CDR2 are SQVTM and ANQGSEA. This CDR3 contains 14 residues. The CDR3: CSVGGTGINYGYTF.

By frequency, this clonotype registers medium-sized. Here the CDR3 reads CASSYTRSEQFF. The genes are TRBV6-2 or TRBV6-3 and TRBJ2-1. The length of the CDR3 is 12 residues. Germline CDR1 reads MNHEY; CDR2 reads SVGEGT.

This clonotype shows up as medium-sized (0.01 to 0.1%) by frequency. The rearrangement uses TRBV29-1 and TRBJ2-1; TCRdb's D gene call, TRBD2, goes unchecked for lack of DNA. The CDR3 runs 16 residues. Germline assignment: CDR1 SQVTM and CDR2 ANQGSEA. The CDR3: CSATVGGLAGYNEQFF.

The chain combines TRBV4-2 with TRBJ2-3; TCRdb's D call, TRBD2, is unchecked because there is no DNA. In germline, CDR1 is LGHNA, CDR2 YNFKEQ. The CDR3 sequence is 17 residues long. CDR3: CASSQERAGKYTDTQYF.